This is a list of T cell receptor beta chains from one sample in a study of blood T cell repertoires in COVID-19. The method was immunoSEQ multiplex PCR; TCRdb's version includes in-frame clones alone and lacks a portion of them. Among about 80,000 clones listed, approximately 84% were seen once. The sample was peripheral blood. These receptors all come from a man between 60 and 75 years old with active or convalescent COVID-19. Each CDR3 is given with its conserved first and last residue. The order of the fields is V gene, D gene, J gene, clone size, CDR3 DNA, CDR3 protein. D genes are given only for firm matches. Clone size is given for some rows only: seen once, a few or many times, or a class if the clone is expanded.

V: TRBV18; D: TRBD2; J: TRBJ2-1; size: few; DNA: TGTGCCAGCTCACCAGCGGGGGGGATTGGTGAGCAGTTCTTC; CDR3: CASSPAGGIGEQFF
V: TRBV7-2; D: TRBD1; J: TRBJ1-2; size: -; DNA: TGTGCCAGCAGCGCGGACAGGGCAGCCTATGGCTACACCTTC; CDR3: CASSADRAAYGYTF
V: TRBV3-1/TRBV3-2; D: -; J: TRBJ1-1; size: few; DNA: TGTGCCAGCAGTTCGGCTTCGTTCAGGGCCTTGATCACTGAAGCTTTCTTT; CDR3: CASSSASFRALITEAFF
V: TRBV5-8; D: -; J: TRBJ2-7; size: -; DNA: TGTGCCAGCAGCTACACAGGGACCTACGAGCAGTACTTC; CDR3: CASSYTGTYEQYF
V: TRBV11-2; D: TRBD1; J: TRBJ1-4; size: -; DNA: TGTGCCAGCAGCTTAGTCGGGACAGTCAATGAAAAACTGTTTTTT; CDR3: CASSLVGTVNEKLFF
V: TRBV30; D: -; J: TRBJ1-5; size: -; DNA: TGTGCCTGGAGTGTAGCTAGCAATCAGCCCCAGCATTTT; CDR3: CAWSVASNQPQHF
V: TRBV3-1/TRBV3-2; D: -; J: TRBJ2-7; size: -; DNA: TGTGCCAGCAGCCAGTCTTGGGCAGCCCGTGACGAGCAGTACTTC; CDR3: CASSQSWAARDEQYF
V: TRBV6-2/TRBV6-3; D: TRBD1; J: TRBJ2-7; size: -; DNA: TGTGCCAGCAGTTACTTTTCAGGGGACAGGGTAGTGTCCTTGCCCTACGAGCAGTACTTC; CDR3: CASSYFSGDRVVSLPYEQYF
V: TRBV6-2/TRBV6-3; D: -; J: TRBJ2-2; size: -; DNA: TGTGCCAGCAGTTACTCGAACGGGGGGCCCACCGGGGAGCTGTTTTTT; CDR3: CASSYSNGGPTGELFF
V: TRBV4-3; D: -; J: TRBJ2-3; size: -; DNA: TGCGCCAGCAGCCAAGGCCCTTTTAGTAGCACAGATACGCAGTATTTT; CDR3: CASSQGPFSSTDTQYF
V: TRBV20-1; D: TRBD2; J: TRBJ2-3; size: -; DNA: TGCAGTGCTAGTGCAGGACCCTTTAGCGGGACCCACAGAGCCGAGCGGTATTTT; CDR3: CSASAGPFSGTHRAERYF
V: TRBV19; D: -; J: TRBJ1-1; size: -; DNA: TGTGCCAGTAGAACAGGCCCCCGGACTGAAGCTTTCTTT; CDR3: CASRTGPRTEAFF
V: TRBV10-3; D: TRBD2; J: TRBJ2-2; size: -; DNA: TGTGCCATCAGTGAGAGTCCCTTACTAGCGGGGGGCACCGGGGAGCTGTTTTTT; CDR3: CAISESPLLAGGTGELFF
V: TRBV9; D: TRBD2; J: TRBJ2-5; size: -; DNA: TGTGCCAGCAGCGTAGGTCCTAGCGGGGGGGAGACCCAGTACTTC; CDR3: CASSVGPSGGETQYF
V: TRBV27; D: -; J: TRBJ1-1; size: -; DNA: TGTGCCAGCAGCCTAACCCGGGGCACTGAAGCTTTCTTT; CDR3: CASSLTRGTEAFF